Below are 20 T cell receptor beta chains sequenced from a single sample in a study of T cell responses to AZD1222 COVID-19 vaccine. Libraries were prepared by immunoSEQ multiplex PCR; TCRdb keeps only in-frame clonotypes and omits some of them. Altogether about 99,000 clones are present, around nine tenths being singletons, with the ten largest covering 10% to 15%. This sample comprised peripheral blood, obtained on day 0 of AZD1222 vaccination. Receptors originate from an adult in good health.

The chain is built from TRBV28 and TRBJ2-7; 7 nucleotides agree with TRBD2. Per the germline V gene, CDR1 is MDHEN and CDR2 is SYDVKM. The CDR3 spans 11 residues. The V segment lost 8 bases and the J segment 5 bases; nucleotides outside the gene matches: 3. DNA for the CDR3: TGTGCCAGCCGGGACTACGACGAGCAGTACTTC. This translates into CASRDYDEQYF.

The chain employs TRBV5-4 and TRBJ2-3, with 7 bases aligning to TRBD2. The germline gives CDR1 SGHNT, CDR2 YYREEE (reference sequence). The V gene end was trimmed by 0 bases and the J gene end by 1 base; junction bases not matched to a gene: 5. CDR3 length: 16 residues. DNA for the CDR3: TGTGCCAGCAGCTTGGGTGGACTAGGGGGCACAGATACGCAGTATTTT. Its translation: CASSLGGLGGTDTQYF.

The V gene is TRBV15, the J gene TRBJ1-4; the D is unclear. The CDR3 has 15 amino acids. Germline V gene lookup returns CDR1 LNHNV and CDR2 YYDKDF (reference sequence). With 2 bases removed from V and 2 bases from J, the gap between germline ends came to 9 bases. CDR3 DNA sequence: TGTGCCACCAGCAGAAATAGGGCTACTAATGAAAAACTGTTTTTT. This translates into CATSRNRATNEKLFF.

The gene calls are TRBV30 and TRBJ2-1, with D perhaps TRBD1 or TRBD2 (5 bases each). Trimming removed 4 bases from V and 9 bases from J, with 7 bases in between. Germline assignment: CDR1 GTSNPN and CDR2 SVGIG (reference sequence). This CDR3 is built from 10 residues. CDR3 bases: TGTGCCTGGAATGGGGGTGAGCAGTTCTTC. Translation: CAWNGGEQFF.

The chain employs TRBV5-1 and TRBJ1-1; D remains unclear. With 0 bases removed from V and 11 bases from J, the gap between germline ends came to 14 bases. This CDR3 has 13 residues. Germline assignment: CDR1 SGHRS and CDR2 YFSETQ. The CDR3 sequence: CASSLGATGEAFF. CDR3 coding DNA: TGCGCCAGCAGCTTGGGCGCTACCGGGGAGGCTTTCTTT.

This clone is a singleton in its sample. The rearrangement links TRBV9 to TRBJ1-2; D is unclear. Trimming removed 2 bases at V and 8 bases at J, with 13 bases between. The germline gives CDR1 SGDLS, CDR2 YYNGEE. CDR3 length: 13 residues. DNA of the CDR3: TGTGCCAGCAGCGTTGGACGCCTTGACGGCTACACCTTC. Amino acid sequence: CASSVGRLDGYTF. The entire variable domain, with the rest obtained from reference TRBV9 and TRBJ1-2, is as follows: DSGVTQTPKHLITATGQRVTLRCSPRSGDLSVYWYQQSLDQGLQFLIQYYNGEERAKGNILERFSAQQFPDLHSELNLSSLELGDSALYFCASSVGRLDGYTFGSGTRLTVV.

The table lists this clone with a few counts. The rearrangement uses TRBV19 and TRBJ1-1, with D unresolved. This CDR3 has 14 amino acids. The germline V and J ends were trimmed by 5 bases and 4 bases, with 14 bases remaining between them. Looked up from germline, CDR1 is LNHDA and CDR2 is SQIVND (reference sequence). CDR3 nucleotides: TGTGCCAGTAGTCGGACCGCCAGAGGCACTGAAGCTTTCTTT. It yields the protein CASSRTARGTEAFF.

V and J are TRBV5-4 and TRBJ1-4; D remains unclear. In germline, CDR1 is SGHNT, CDR2 YYREEE (reference sequence). V was pared by 3 bases and J by 5 bases, with 8 bases between. The CDR3 sequence is 13 residues long. This chain's CDR3 is CASSSPGNEKLFF. CDR3 bases: TGTGCCAGCAGCTCACCGGGCAATGAAAAACTGTTTTTT.

The chain has TRBV27 and TRBJ1-5; weak D call: TRBD1 (6 bases). V shed 3 bases and J shed 1 base, with 10 bases lying between them. This CDR3 comprises 15 residues. Germline V gives CDR1 MNHEY, CDR2 SMNVEV (reference sequence). The CDR3 nucleotides are TGTGCCAGCAGTTTCGGGGGCGGAAGCAATCAGCCCCAGCATTTT. Protein product: CASSFGGGSNQPQHF.

This clone was counted once. The chain carries TRBV6-6 and TRBJ1-2; D gene ambiguous. V lost 4 bases and J 3 bases, leaving 12 bases between the germline ends. The CDR3 covers 14 residues. Per germline, CDR1 MNHNY and CDR2 SVGAGI (reference sequence). The CDR3 sequence: CASSLLGTDYGYTF. The DNA for the CDR3 is TGTGCCAGCAGTTTATTAGGCACAGACTATGGCTACACCTTC.

This sequence joins TRBV19 and TRBJ1-5, with 8 positions matching TRBD1. This CDR3 comprises 21 residues. CDR1 and CDR2 (germline): LNHDA, SQIVND (reference sequence). CDR3 sequence: CAIIIFLPRQGMSRTGQPQHF. In DNA form, the CDR3 reads TGTGCAATTATTATATTTTTACCACGACAGGGGATGTCGAGGACGGGTCAGCCCCAGCATTTT. The full variable domain, its missing parts supplied by reference TRBV19 and TRBJ1-5, is DGGITQSPKYLFRKEGQNVTLSCEQNLNHDAMYWYRQDPGQGLRLIYYSQIVNDFQKGDIAEGYSVSREKKESFPLTVTSAQKNPTAFYLCAIIIFLPRQGMSRTGQPQHFGDGTRLSIL.

This chain uses TRBV6-5 with TRBJ2-7; TRBD2 agrees at 7 bases. From germline, CDR1 is MNHEY and CDR2 SVGAGI. The V segment lost 9 bases and the J segment 4 bases; nucleotides outside the gene matches: 9. This CDR3 spans 13 amino acids. The CDR3: CASNGGSGYEQYF. CDR3 DNA: TGTGCCAGTAACGGGGGGTCAGGATACGAGCAGTACTTC.

The chain links TRBV7-6 to TRBJ2-2; 7 nucleotides align to TRBD2. Germline CDR1 is SGHVS and CDR2 is FNYEAQ. The CDR3 contains 16 residues. The ends lost 3 bases at V and 1 base at J; junction bases unmatched: 5. CDR3 nucleotides: TGTGCCAGCAGCTTGAGGCTAGCGGAGAACACCGGGGAGCTGTTTTTT. Translated, it gives CASSLRLAENTGELFF.

The CDR3 DNA reads TGCGCCAGCAGCCAAGAGACGGATAACACCGGGGAGCTGTTTTTT. This translates into CASSQETDNTGELFF. The rearrangement joins TRBV4-3 to TRBJ2-2; D gene unclear. V was shortened by 0 bases and J by 2 bases, with 7 bases between the two germline ends. The CDR3 is made up of 15 amino acids. Looked up from germline, CDR1 is LGHNA and CDR2 is YSLEER.

The chain employs TRBV4-3 and TRBJ2-5, with unresolved D. The V gene's germline CDR1 is LGHNA and CDR2 YSLEER. There are 15 residues in the CDR3. V was shortened by 0 bases and J by 7 bases, with 15 bases between the two germline ends. CDR3 protein: CASSQDLNRKGTQYF. The DNA for the CDR3 is TGCGCCAGCAGCCAAGATCTTAACCGGAAAGGGACCCAGTACTTC.

The genes are TRBV6-5 and TRBJ2-1, with a weak D call TRBD2 (6 bases). Germline lookup yields CDR1 MNHEY and CDR2 SVGAGI. Trimming pared 0 bases from V and 11 bases from J, leaving 11 bases between. The CDR3 has 13 residues. The CDR3 sequence is CASSYSEGNKQFF. CDR3 DNA: TGTGCCAGCAGTTACTCGGAGGGGAACAAGCAGTTCTTC.

This rearrangement joins TRBV9 to TRBJ2-1; TRBD2 matches 8 bases. J gave up 8 bases and V 5 bases, and 9 bases lay outside the gene matches. Germline V lookup: CDR1 SGDLS, CDR2 YYNGEE. The CDR3 is made up of 14 amino acids. DNA of the CDR3: TGTGCCAGCAGTTTGAGCGGGAGTTCAGATGAGCAGTTCTTC. Amino acid sequence: CASSLSGSSDEQFF.

CDR3 sequence: CSVLLQGRNTGELFF. In DNA, the CDR3 is TGCAGCGTTCTCCTACAGGGGCGGAACACCGGGGAGCTGTTTTTT. The rearrangement links TRBV29-1 to TRBJ2-2, with 7 bases fitting TRBD1. Germline values: CDR1 SQVTM, CDR2 ANQGSEA. V trimming: 5 bases; J trimming: 1 base; junction bases outside the gene matches: 7. The CDR3 contains 15 residues.

This chain uses TRBV28 with TRBJ1-5; tentatively, D is TRBD1 (6 bases). Germline V gene data show CDR1 as MDHEN and CDR2 as SYDVKM. V was trimmed by 3 bases and J by 1 base, leaving 16 bases between them. The CDR3 totals 17 residues. The CDR3 sequence: CASSLRSWGASNQPQHF. The CDR3 DNA reads as TGTGCCAGCAGTTTGAGGTCCTGGGGGGCCAGCAATCAGCCCCAGCATTTT. The full variable domain, with the rest looked up from reference TRBV28 and TRBJ1-5, is DVKVTQSSRYLVKRTGEKVFLECVQDMDHENMFWYRQDPGLGLRLIYFSYDVKMKEKGDIPEGYSVSREKKERFSLILESASTNQTSMYLCASSLRSWGASNQPQHFGDGTRLSIL.

CDR3 sequence: CASSLRVPYEQYF. DNA for the CDR3: TGTGCCAGCAGTTTGCGGGTACCCTACGAGCAGTACTTC. The rearrangement links TRBV28 to TRBJ2-7; perhaps TRBD2 as D (5 bases). V lost 3 bases and J 2 bases, leaving 8 bases between the germline ends. The length of the CDR3 is 13 residues. Germline V gives CDR1 MDHEN, CDR2 SYDVKM.